Each of the 21 T cell receptor beta chains below was sequenced from the same sample in a study of T cells expressing NK-cell markers. For each CDR3 protein, TCRdb gives one entry from its re-call of the 5' RACE reads, without DNA. This repertoire includes about half a million distinct CDR3 sequences. What was sequenced was blood T cells: a sorted CD56 or NKG2C T cell subset, CD4+ or CD8+ T cells, or bulk PBMC T cells (not recorded which). The receptors originated from a woman aged 45-60 years in good health.

The rearrangement joins TRBV5-1 to TRBJ2-7; as DNA is missing, the TRBD1 call by TCRdb cannot be tested. Germline lookup yields CDR1 SGHRS and CDR2 YFSETQ. The length of the CDR3 is 14 residues. The CDR3 is CASSPRTGSYEQYF.

The rearrangement uses TRBV5-5 and TRBJ2-3; TCRdb's D call, TRBD1, is unchecked because there is no DNA. Germline-derived CDR1 and CDR2 are SGHKS and YYEKEE (reference sequence). This CDR3 has 15 amino acids. CDR3 amino acids: CASSRVGGSTDTQYF.

The V gene is TRBV3-1, the J gene TRBJ1-2; TCRdb's D call of TRBD1 is untestable without DNA. Germline loops: CDR1 LGHDT, CDR2 YNNKEL (reference sequence). CDR3 length equals 15 residues. Here the CDR3 reads CASSQVGTSTGGYTF. Full variable domain (missing parts from reference TRBV3-1 and TRBJ1-2): DTAVSQTPKYLVTQMGNDKSIKCEQNLGHDTMYWYKQDSKKFLKIMFSYNNKELIINETVPNRFSPKSPDKAHLNLHINSLELGDSAVYFCASSQVGTSTGGYTFGSGTRLTVV.

This rearrangement joins TRBV7-2 to TRBJ2-2; TCRdb's D gene call, TRBD2, goes unchecked for lack of DNA. Germline V gene data show CDR1 as SGHTA and CDR2 as FQGNSA. CDR3 length: 17 amino acids. CDR3 loop: CASSRFISGSSGGELFF.

The chain uses TRBV30 and TRBJ2-1. CDR3 length: 12 residues. CDR1 and CDR2 (germline): GTSNPN, SVGIG (reference sequence). The CDR3 is CACGFSYNEQFF.

The chain is built from TRBV29-1 and TRBJ2-1. Germline values: CDR1 SQVTM, CDR2 ANQGSEA. The length of the CDR3 is 13 residues. The CDR3 region is CSVTPRLVNEQFF.

V and J are TRBV12-3 or TRBV12-4 and TRBJ2-1; TCRdb's D call of TRBD2 is untestable without DNA. This CDR3 is 15 amino acids long. CDR3 in amino acids: CASSPRRSGSSEQFF.

The chain uses TRBV4-2 and TRBJ2-5; TCRdb returns TRBD1, unconfirmable since there is no DNA. The length of the CDR3 is 15 residues. The V gene's germline CDR1 is LGHNA and CDR2 YNFKEQ. The CDR3 reads CASSQWLGAQETQYF.

The CDR3: CASSIRDPRRNEQFF. V and J are TRBV5-6 and TRBJ2-1; there is no DNA to check the TCRdb D call of TRBD1. Germline V gene sequence: CDR1 SGHDT, CDR2 YYEEEE. This CDR3 has 15 residues.

The chain links TRBV15 to TRBJ2-2; as DNA is missing, the TRBD1 call by TCRdb cannot be tested. CDR1 LNHNV and CDR2 YYDKDF come from the germline V gene (reference sequence). The CDR3 length is 15 residues. CDR3 sequence reads: CATSRELAPGGELFF.

The CDR3 reads CASSSWDSEGEQYF. The chain couples TRBV11-1 to TRBJ2-7; the TRBD1 assignment by TCRdb is unverifiable without DNA. CDR3 length: 14 residues. Germline CDR1 and CDR2: SGHAT and FQDESV (reference sequence).

The chain links TRBV20-1 to TRBJ2-5; TCRdb selects TRBD1, and the lack of DNA leaves this call unchecked. This CDR3 contains 13 residues. Looked up from germline, CDR1 is DFQATT and CDR2 is SNEGSKA (reference sequence). This CDR3 reads CSATPPGKETQYF.

CDR3 protein: CASSRITGTYYNEQFF. The V and J genes are TRBV4-1 and TRBJ2-1; TCRdb reports TRBD2, a call that lacks DNA to check it against. The CDR3 loop spans 16 amino acids. Germline CDR1 and CDR2: MGHRA and YSYEKL.

The chain couples TRBV6-2 or TRBV6-3 to TRBJ2-5. Per the germline V gene, CDR1 is MNHEY and CDR2 is SVGEGT. CDR3 size: 12 residues. CDR3 sequence reads: CATGLYQETQYF.

V usage is TRBV6-2 or TRBV6-3 and J usage is TRBJ2-2; the D call of TRBD1 rests on TCRdb alone, since no DNA is present to check it. The CDR3 loop spans 13 amino acids. Germline CDR1 and CDR2: MNHEY and SVGEGT. The CDR3 region is CASTPSLGGELFF.

The V and J genes are TRBV29-1 and TRBJ1-6; with no DNA, the TCRdb D assignment of TRBD1 cannot be verified. The CDR3 covers 14 residues. CDR1 and CDR2 from the germline V gene are SQVTM and ANQGSEA. The CDR3 sequence: CSVSRDADNSPLHF.

The chain couples TRBV12-5 to TRBJ2-2; TCRdb picks TRBD1, but there is no DNA to check that call. CDR1 is LGHNT, CDR2 FRNRAP, per germline. The length of the CDR3 is 17 residues. Here the CDR3 reads CASGLLQGGWATGELFF.

The V and J genes are TRBV29-1 and TRBJ1-2; TCRdb's D gene call, TRBD1, goes unchecked for lack of DNA. CDR1 is SQVTM, CDR2 ANQGSEA, per germline. The CDR3 extends over 12 amino acids. CDR3 sequence reads: CSAGQGISGYTF.

V usage is TRBV15 and J usage is TRBJ1-1; absent DNA, TCRdb's TRBD1 call cannot be checked. The CDR3 is made up of 17 amino acids. Per the germline V gene, CDR1 is LNHNV and CDR2 is YYDKDF (reference sequence). The CDR3: CATSREGTGGRRTEAFF. Drawing the rest from reference TRBV15 and TRBJ1-1, the complete variable domain is DAMVIQNPRYQVTQFGKPVTLSCSQTLNHNVMYWYQQKSSQAPKLLFHYYDKDFNNEADTPDNFQSRRPNTSFCFLDIRSPGLGDTAMYLCATSREGTGGRRTEAFFGQGTRLTVV.

The chain couples TRBV3-1 to TRBJ2-1; TCRdb lists TRBD2, though no DNA is available to test this call. The CDR3 totals 16 residues. From germline, CDR1 is LGHDT and CDR2 YNNKEL (reference sequence). CDR3 residues: CASSQALAGGNNEQFF.

The chain links TRBV20-1 to TRBJ2-4; TCRdb names TRBD2, which stays unverified in the absence of DNA. Per germline, CDR1 DFQATT and CDR2 SNEGSKA (reference sequence). The CDR3 contains 14 residues. The CDR3 here is CSARMAGARNIQYF.